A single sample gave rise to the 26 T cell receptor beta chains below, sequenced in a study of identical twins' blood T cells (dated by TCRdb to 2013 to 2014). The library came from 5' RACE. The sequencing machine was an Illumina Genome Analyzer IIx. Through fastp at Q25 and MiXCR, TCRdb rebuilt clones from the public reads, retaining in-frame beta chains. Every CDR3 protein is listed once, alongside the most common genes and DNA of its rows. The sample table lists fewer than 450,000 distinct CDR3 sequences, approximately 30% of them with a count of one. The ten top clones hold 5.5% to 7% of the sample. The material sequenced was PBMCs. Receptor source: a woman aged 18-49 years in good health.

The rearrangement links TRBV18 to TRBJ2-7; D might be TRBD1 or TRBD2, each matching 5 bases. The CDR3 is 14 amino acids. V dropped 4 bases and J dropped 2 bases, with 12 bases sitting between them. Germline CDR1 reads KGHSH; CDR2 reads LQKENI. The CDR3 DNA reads TGTGCCAGCTCACGTTCGCCGGGACCCTACGAGCAGTACTTC. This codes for CASSRSPGPYEQYF.

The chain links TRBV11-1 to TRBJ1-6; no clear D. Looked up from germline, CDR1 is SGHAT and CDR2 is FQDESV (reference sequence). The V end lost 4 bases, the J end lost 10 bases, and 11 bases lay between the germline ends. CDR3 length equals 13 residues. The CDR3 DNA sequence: TGTGCCAGCAGCTCGGGGATCATATCACCCCTCCACTTT. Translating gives CASSSGIISPLHF.

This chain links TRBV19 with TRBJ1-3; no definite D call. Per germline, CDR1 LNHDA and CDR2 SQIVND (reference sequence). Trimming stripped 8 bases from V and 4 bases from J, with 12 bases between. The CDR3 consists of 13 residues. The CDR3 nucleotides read TGTGCCAGTCTCCGGAGTCCAGGAAACACCATATATTTT. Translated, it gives CASLRSPGNTIYF.

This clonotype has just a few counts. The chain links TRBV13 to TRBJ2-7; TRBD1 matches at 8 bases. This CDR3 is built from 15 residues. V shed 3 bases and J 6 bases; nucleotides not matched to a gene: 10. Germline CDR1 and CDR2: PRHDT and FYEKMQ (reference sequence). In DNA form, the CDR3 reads TGTGCCAGCAGCTTGTTCGGGACAGGTACGAGCGAGCAGTACTTC. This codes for CASSLFGTGTSEQYF.

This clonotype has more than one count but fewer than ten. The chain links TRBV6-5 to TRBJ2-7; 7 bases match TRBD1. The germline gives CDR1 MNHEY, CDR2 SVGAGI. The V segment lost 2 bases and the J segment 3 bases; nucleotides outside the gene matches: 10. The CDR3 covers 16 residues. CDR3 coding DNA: TGTGCCAGCAGTTACGGGACAGCAAGAACCGTCTACGAGCAGTACTTC. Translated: CASSYGTARTVYEQYF.

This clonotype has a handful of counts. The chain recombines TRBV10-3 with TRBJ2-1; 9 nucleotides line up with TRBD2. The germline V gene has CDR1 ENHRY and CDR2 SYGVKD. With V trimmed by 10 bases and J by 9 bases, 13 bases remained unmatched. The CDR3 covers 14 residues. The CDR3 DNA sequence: TGTGCCAACACTCAGCGGGGGGCAGAGGGTGAGCAGTTCTTC. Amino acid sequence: CANTQRGAEGEQFF.

CDR3 in DNA: TGCAGTGCTAGAGATCCGAGATTTGAGGGACCATCCTACAATGAGCAGTTCTTC. Protein sequence: CSARDPRFEGPSYNEQFF. The chain joins TRBV20-1 to TRBJ2-1; either TRBD1 or TRBD2 may fit D (5 bases each). The V end lost 0 bases, the J end lost 1 base, and 19 bases lay between the germline ends. The CDR3 spans 18 residues. In germline, CDR1 is DFQATT, CDR2 SNEGSKA (reference sequence).

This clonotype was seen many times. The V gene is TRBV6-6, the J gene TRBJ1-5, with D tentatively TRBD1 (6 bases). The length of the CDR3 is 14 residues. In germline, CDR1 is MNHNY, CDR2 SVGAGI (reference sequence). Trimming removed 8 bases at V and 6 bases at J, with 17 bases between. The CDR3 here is CASGGGTGSQPQHF. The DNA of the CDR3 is TGTGCCAGCGGAGGGGGAACTGGGTCTCAGCCCCAGCATTTT.

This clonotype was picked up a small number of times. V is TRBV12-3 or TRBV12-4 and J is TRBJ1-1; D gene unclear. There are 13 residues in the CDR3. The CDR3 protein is CTAALNDNTEAFF. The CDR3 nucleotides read TGTACGGCGGCCCTCAACGATAACACTGAAGCTTTCTTT.

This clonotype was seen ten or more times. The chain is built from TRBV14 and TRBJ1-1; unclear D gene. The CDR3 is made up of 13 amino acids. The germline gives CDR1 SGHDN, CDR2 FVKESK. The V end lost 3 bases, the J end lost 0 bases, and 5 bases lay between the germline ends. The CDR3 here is CASSQELNTEAFF. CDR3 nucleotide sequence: TGTGCCAGCAGCCAGGAGTTGAACACTGAAGCTTTCTTT.

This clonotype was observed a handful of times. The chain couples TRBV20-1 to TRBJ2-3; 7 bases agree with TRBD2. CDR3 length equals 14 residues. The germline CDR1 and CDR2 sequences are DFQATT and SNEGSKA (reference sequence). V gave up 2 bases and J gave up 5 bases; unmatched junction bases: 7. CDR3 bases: TGCAGTGCTAGAAACGCGGGAGAGGGAGATACGCAGTATTTT. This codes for CSARNAGEGDTQYF.

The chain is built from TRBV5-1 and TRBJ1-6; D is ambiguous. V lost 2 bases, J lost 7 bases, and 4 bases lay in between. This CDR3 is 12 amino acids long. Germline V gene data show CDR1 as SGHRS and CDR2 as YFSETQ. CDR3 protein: CASSFSNSPLHF. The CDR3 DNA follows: TGCGCCAGCAGCTTTAGCAATTCACCCCTCCACTTT. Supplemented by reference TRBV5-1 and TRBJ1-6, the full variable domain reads KAGVTQTPRYLIKTRGQQVTLSCSPISGHRSVSWYQQTPGQGLQFLFEYFSETQRNKGNFPGRFSGRQFSNSRSEMNVSTLELGDSALYLCASSFSNSPLHFGNGTRLTVT.

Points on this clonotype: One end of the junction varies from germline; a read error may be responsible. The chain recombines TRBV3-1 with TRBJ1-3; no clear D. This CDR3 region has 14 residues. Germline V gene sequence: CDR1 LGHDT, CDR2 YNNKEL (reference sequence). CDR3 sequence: CAGSQRQAWDTIYF. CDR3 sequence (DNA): TGTGCCGGCAGCCAGAGGCAGGCGTGGGACACCATATATTTT.

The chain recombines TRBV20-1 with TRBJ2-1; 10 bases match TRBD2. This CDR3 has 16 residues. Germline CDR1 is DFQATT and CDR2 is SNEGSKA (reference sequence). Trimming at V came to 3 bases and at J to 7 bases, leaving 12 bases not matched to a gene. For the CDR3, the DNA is TGCAGTGCTAGTCTTCCAAGCGGGAGGGCGGGGAATGAGCAGTTCTTC. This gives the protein CSASLPSGRAGNEQFF.

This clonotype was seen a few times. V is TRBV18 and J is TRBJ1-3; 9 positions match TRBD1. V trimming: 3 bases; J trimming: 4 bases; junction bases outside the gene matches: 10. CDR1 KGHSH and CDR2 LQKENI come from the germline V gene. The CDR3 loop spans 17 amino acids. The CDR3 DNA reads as TGTGCCAGCTCACCGCGGAGTGGACAGGGGTTGGGAAACACCATATATTTT. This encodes CASSPRSGQGLGNTIYF.

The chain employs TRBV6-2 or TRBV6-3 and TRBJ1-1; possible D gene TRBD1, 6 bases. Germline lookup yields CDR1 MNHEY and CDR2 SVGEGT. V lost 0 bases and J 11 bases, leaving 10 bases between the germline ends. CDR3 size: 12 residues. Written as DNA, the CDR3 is TGTGCCAGCAGTTACTCGTACAGGGCGGCTTTCTTT. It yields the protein CASSYSYRAAFF.

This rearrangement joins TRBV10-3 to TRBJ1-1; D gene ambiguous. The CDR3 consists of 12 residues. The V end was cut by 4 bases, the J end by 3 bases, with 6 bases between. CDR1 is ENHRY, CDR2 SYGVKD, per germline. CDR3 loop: CAISGTDTEAFF. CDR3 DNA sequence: TGTGCCATCAGTGGAACAGACACTGAAGCTTTCTTT.

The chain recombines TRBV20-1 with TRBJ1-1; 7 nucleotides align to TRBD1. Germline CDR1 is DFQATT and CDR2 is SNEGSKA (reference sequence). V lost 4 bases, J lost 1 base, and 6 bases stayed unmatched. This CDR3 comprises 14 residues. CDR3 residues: CSANPRQGNTEAFF. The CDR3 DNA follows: TGCAGTGCTAACCCCCGACAGGGGAACACTGAAGCTTTCTTT.

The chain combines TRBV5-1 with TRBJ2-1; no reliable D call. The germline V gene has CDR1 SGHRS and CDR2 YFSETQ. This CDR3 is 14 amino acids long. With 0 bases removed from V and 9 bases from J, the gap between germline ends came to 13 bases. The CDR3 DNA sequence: TGCGCCAGCAGCTTGGCCATTACCCGGGTTGAGCAGTTCTTC. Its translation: CASSLAITRVEQFF.

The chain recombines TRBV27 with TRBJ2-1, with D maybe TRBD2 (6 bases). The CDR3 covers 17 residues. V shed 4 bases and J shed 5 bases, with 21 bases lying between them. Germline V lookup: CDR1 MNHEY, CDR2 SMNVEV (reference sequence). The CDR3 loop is CASSSRTGAPHNNEQFF. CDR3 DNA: TGTGCCAGCAGTTCTCGGACGGGAGCCCCCCATAACAATGAGCAGTTCTTC.

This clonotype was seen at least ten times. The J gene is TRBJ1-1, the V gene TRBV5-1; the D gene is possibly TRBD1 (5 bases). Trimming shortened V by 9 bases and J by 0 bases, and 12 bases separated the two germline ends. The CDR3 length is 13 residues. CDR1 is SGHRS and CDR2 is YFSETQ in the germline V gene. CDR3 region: CANTTAMNTEAFF. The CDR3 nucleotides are TGCGCCAACACGACAGCAATGAACACTGAAGCTTTCTTT.

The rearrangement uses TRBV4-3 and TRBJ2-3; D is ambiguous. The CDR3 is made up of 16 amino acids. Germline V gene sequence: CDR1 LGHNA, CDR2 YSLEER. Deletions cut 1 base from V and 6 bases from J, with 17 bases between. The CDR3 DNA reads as TGCGCCAGCAGCCAAGCAGCCAGCAGGACGGAGGATACGCAGTATTTT. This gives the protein CASSQAASRTEDTQYF.

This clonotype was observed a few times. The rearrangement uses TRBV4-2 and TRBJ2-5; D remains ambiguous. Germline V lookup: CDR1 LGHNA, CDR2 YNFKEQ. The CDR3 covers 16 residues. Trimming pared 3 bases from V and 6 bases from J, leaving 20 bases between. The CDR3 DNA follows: TGTGCCAGCAGCCAGAGGACCGTGGGGTATTTAAAGACCCAGTACTTC. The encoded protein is CASSQRTVGYLKTQYF.

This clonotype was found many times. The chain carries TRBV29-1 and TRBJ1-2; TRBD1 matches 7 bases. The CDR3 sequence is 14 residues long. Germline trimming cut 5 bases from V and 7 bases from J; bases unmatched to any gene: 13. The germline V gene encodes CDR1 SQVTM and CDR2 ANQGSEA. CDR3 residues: CSVLRQGKVGGYTF. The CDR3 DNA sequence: TGCAGCGTTCTACGACAGGGTAAAGTAGGTGGCTACACCTTC. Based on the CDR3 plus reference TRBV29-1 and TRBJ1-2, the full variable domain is SAVISQKPSRDICQRGTSLTIQCQVDSQVTMMFWYRQQPGQSLTLIATANQGSEATYESGFVIDKFPISRPNLTFSTLTVSNMSPEDSSIYLCSVLRQGKVGGYTFGSGTRLTVV.

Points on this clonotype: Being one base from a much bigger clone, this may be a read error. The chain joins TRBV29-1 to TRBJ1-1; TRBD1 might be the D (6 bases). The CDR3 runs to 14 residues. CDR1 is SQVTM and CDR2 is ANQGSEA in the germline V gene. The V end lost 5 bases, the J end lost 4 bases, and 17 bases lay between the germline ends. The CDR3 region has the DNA TGCAGCGTTTCCACGGACAGTTGGAGCACTGAAGCTTTCTTT. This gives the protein CSVSTDSWSTEAFF.

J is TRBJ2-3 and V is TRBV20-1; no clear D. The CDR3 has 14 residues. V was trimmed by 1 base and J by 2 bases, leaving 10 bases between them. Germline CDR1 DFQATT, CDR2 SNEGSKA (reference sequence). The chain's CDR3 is CSARVRANTDTQYF. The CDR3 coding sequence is TGCAGTGCTAGAGTTAGGGCTAACACAGATACGCAGTATTTT.